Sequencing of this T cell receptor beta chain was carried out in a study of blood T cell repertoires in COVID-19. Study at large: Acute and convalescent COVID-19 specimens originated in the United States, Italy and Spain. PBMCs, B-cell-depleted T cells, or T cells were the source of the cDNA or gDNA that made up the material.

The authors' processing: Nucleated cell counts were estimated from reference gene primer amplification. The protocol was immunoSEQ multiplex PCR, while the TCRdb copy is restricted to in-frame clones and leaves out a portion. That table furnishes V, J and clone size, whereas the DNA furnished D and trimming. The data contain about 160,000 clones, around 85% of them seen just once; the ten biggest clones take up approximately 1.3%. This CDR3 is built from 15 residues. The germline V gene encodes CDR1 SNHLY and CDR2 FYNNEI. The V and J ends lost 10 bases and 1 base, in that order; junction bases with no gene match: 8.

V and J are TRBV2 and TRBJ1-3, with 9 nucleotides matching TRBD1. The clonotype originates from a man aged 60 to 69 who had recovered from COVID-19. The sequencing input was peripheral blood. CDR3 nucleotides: TGTGCCACTACAGGGGGCGCGGCGTCTGGAAACACCATATATTTT. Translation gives CATTGGAASGNTIYF.